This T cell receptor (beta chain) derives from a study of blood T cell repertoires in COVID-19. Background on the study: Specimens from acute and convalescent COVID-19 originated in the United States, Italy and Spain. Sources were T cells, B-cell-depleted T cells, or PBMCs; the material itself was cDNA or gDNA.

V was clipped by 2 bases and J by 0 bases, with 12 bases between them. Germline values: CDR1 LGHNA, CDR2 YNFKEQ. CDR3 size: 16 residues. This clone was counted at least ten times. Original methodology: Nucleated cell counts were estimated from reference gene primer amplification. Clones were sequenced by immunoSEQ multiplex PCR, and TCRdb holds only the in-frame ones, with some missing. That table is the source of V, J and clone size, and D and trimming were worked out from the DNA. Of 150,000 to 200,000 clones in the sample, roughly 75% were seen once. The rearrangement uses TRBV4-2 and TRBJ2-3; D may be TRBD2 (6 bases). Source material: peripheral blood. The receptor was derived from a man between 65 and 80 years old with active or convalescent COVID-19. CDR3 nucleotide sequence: TGTGCCAGCAGCCAACAAACCGGGACTAGCACAGATACGCAGTATTTT. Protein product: CASSQQTGTSTDTQYF.